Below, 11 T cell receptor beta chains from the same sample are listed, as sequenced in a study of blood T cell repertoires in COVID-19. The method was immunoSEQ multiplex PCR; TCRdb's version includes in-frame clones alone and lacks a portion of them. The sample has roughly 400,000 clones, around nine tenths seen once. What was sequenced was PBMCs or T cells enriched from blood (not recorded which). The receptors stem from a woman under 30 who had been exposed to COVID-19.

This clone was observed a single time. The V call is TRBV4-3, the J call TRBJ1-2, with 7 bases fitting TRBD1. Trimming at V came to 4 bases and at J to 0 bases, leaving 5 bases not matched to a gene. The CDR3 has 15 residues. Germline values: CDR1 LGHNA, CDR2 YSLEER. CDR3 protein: CASSPTGVPNYGYTF. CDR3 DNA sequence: TGCGCCAGCAGCCCAACAGGGGTTCCTAACTATGGCTACACCTTC.

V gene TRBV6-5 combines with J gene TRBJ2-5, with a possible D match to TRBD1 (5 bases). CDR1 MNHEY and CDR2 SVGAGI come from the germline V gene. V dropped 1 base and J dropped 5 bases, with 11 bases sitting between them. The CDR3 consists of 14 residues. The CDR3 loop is CASSYFSGHETQYF. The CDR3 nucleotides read TGTGCCAGCAGTTACTTCTCAGGGCACGAGACCCAGTACTTC.

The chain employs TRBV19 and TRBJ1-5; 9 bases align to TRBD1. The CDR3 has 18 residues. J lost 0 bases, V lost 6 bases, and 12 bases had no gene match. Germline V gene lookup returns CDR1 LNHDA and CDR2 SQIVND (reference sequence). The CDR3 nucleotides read TGTGCCAGTAGGACAGGGACAGGGAACTTTTTTAGCAATCAGCCCCAGCATTTT. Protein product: CASRTGTGNFFSNQPQHF.

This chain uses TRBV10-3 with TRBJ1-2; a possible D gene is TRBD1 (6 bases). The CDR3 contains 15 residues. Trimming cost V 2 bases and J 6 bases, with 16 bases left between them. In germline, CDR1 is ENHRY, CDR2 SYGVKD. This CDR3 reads CAISERVEQGNGYTF. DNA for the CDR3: TGTGCCATCAGTGAGAGGGTGGAACAGGGAAATGGCTACACCTTC.

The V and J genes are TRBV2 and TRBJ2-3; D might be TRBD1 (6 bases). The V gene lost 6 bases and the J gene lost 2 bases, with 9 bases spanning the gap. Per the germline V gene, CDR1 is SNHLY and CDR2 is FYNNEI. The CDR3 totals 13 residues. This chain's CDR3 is CASRGANTDTQYF. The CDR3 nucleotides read TGTGCCAGCAGGGGGGCCAACACAGATACGCAGTATTTT.

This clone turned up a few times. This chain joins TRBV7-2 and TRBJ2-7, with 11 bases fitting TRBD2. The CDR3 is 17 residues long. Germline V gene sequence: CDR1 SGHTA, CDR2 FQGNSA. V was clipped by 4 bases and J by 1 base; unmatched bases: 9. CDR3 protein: CASSSRLAGRQSYEQYF. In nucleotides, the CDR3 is TGTGCCAGCAGCTCGAGACTAGCGGGGCGCCAATCCTACGAGCAGTACTTC.

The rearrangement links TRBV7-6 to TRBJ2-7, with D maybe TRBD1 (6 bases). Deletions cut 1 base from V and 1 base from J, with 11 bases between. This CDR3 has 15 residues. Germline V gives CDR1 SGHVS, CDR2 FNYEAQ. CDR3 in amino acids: CASSLDDRRSYEQYF. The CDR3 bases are TGTGCCAGCAGCTTAGACGACAGGCGATCCTACGAGCAGTACTTC.

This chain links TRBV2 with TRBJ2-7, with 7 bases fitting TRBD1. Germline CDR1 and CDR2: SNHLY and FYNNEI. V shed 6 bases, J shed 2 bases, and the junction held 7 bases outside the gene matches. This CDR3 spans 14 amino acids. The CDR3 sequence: CASSIHQGAYEQYF. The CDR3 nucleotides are TGTGCCAGCAGCATCCATCAGGGGGCCTACGAGCAGTACTTC.

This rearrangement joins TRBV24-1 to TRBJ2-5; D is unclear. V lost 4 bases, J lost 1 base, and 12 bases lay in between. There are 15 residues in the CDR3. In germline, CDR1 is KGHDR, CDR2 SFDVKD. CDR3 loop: CATSEGAAPQETQYF. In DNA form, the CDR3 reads TGTGCCACCAGTGAAGGAGCCGCGCCCCAAGAGACCCAGTACTTC.

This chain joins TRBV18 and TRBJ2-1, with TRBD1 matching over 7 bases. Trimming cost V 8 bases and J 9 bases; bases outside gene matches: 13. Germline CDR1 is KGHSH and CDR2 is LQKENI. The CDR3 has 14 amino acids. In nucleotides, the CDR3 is TGTGCCAGCGAGCGATTTACAGGGGCTGGTGAGCAGTTCTTC. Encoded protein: CASERFTGAGEQFF. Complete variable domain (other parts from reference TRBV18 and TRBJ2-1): NAGVMQNPRHLVRRRGQEARLRCSPMKGHSHVYWYRQLPEEGLKFMVYLQKENIIDESGMPKERFSAEFPKEGPSILRIQQVVRGDSAAYFCASERFTGAGEQFFGPGTRLTVL.

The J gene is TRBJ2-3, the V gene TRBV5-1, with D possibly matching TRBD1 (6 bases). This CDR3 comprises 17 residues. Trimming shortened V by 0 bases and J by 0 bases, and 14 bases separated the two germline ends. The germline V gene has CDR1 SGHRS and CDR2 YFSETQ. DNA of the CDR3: TGCGCCAGCAGCTTGGGTCACAGGGATTTGAGCACAGATACGCAGTATTTT. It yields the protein CASSLGHRDLSTDTQYF.